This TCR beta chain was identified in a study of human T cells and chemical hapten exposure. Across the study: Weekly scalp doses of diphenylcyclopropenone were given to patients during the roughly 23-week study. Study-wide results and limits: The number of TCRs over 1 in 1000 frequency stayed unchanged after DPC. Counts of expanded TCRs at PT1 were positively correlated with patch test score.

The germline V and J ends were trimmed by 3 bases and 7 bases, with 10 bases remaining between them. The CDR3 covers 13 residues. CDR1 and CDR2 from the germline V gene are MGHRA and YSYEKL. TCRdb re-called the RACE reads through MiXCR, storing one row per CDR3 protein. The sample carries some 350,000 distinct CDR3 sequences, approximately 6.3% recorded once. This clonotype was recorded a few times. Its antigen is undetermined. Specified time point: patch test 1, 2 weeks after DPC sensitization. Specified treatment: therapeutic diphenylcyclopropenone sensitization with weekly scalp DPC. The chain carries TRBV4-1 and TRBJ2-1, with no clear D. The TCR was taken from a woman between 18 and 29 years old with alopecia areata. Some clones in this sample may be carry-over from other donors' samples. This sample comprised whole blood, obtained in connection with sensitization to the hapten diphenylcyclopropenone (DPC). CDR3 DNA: TGCGCCAGCAGCCAGAGTACGGCGAATGAGCAGTTCTTC. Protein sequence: CASSQSTANEQFF.